This is a list of T cell receptor beta chains from one sample in a study of T cell responses to AZD1222 COVID-19 vaccine. Libraries were prepared by immunoSEQ multiplex PCR; TCRdb keeps only in-frame clonotypes and omits some of them. The table shows about 140,000 clones, with 90% occurring only once. Sample: peripheral blood, taken 28 days after the second AZD1222 dose. All receptors come from an adult who received the AZD1222 COVID-19 vaccine. CDR3s include the opening cysteine and the closing phenylalanine or tryptophan. The order of the fields is V gene, clone size, J gene, D gene, CDR3 DNA, CDR3 protein. A D gene is named only where the DNA matches it firmly. Expanded clones are given a class, and other clones once, few, many or no size at all.

TRBV28,-,TRBJ1-2,TRBD1,TGTGCCAGCACGAGGGGGCCTCCAGAGGCCTATGGCTACACCTTC,CASTRGPPEAYGYTF
TRBV9,-,TRBJ2-7,-,TGTGCCAGCAGCGGTGAGACAGGCTCCACCTACGAGCAGTACTTC,CASSGETGSTYEQYF
TRBV6-2/TRBV6-3,-,TRBJ2-1,-,TGTGCCAGCAGTTACTGGACCAACAATGAGCAGTTCTTC,CASSYWTNNEQFF
TRBV28,-,TRBJ1-1,-,TGTGCCAGCAGGTTATTTTCCCCCACTGAAGCTTTCTTT,CASRLFSPTEAFF
TRBV2,-,TRBJ1-4,-,TGTGCCAGCAGTCCCAGAGGGGCTAATGAAAAACTGTTTTTT,CASSPRGANEKLFF
TRBV11-3,-,TRBJ1-1,-,TGTGCCAGCAGCTTATCAGGGGAGAACACTGAAGCTTTCTTT,CASSLSGENTEAFF
TRBV28,-,TRBJ2-5,-,TGTGCCAGCAGTTTAACGGGGGCACAGGAGACCCAGTACTTC,CASSLTGAQETQYF
TRBV27,-,TRBJ1-2,TRBD1,TGTGCCAGCAGCCAAATTACAGGGGGCGCAAATGGCTACACCTTC,CASSQITGGANGYTF
TRBV6-1,once,TRBJ2-7,TRBD2,TGTGCCAGCAGTGATACGGGTAGCGGGAGCTACGAGCAGTACTTC,CASSDTGSGSYEQYF
TRBV28,-,TRBJ1-5,-,TGTGCCAGCCGGGATTATAGCAATCAGCCCCAGCATTTT,CASRDYSNQPQHF
TRBV28,-,TRBJ2-7,-,TGTGCCAGCAGCGGACACCCAGATCCCTACGAGCAGTACTTC,CASSGHPDPYEQYF
TRBV28,-,TRBJ1-5,-,TGTGCCAGCAGCGCCCTATATAGCAATCAGCCCCAGCATTTT,CASSALYSNQPQHF
TRBV6-2/TRBV6-3,-,TRBJ2-1,TRBD2,TGTGCCAGCAGTTCCCGAGGCGGGAGGGCGAATTACAATGAGCAGTTCTTC,CASSSRGGRANYNEQFF
TRBV19,-,TRBJ1-3,-,TGTGCCAGTTCATTTTTGCCGGGGGACACTGGAAACACCATATATTTT,CASSFLPGDTGNTIYF
TRBV3-1/TRBV3-2,-,TRBJ2-2,-,TGTGCCAGCAGCCAAGATTATTTAGGGAATGGGGGACCCGGGGAGCTGTTTTTT,CASSQDYLGNGGPGELFF
TRBV24-1,-,TRBJ2-7,-,TGTGCCACCAGTGATCCCGGGACTGGGAGCGGCGAGCAGTACTTC,CATSDPGTGSGEQYF
TRBV6-1,once,TRBJ1-6,TRBD1,TGTGCCAGCAGTGAAGTCGACAGGGGCCCGTATAATTCACCCCTCCACTTT,CASSEVDRGPYNSPLHF
TRBV7-8,-,TRBJ2-7,TRBD1,TGTGCCAGCAGTCCTTACAGGGTGACAGGGGGCTACGAGCAGTACTTC,CASSPYRVTGGYEQYF
TRBV29-1,few,TRBJ2-7,TRBD1,TGCAGCGTGGAGGAGCCGGGACAGCTTAATTACGAGCAGTACTTC,CSVEEPGQLNYEQYF
TRBV14,-,TRBJ1-1,TRBD1,TGTGCCAGCAGCCCTGGGACAGGGAGTATCATCTCTGAAGCTTTCTTT,CASSPGTGSIISEAFF
TRBV27,once,TRBJ2-7,-,TGTGCCAGCAGTTCTCCGGGACATCATGCCGACGAGCAGTACTTC,CASSSPGHHADEQYF
TRBV18,-,TRBJ2-1,-,TGTGCCAGCTCACCAGACGGGAACTACAATGAGCAGTTCTTC,CASSPDGNYNEQFF
TRBV30,-,TRBJ1-1,-,TGTGCCTGGAACTTGGGGGTCTCGGCTGAAGCTTTCTTT,CAWNLGVSAEAFF
TRBV3-1/TRBV3-2,-,TRBJ2-7,-,TGTGCCAGCAGCCAAGCAGGGGTCCACGAGCAGTACTTC,CASSQAGVHEQYF
TRBV29-1,-,TRBJ2-3,-,TGCAGCGTTGAAGATCGGAATACGCAGTATTTT,CSVEDRNTQYF
TRBV5-1,-,TRBJ1-5,-,TGCGCCAGCAGCCCAACCCACGGGGCTTCCAATCAGCCCCAGCATTTT,CASSPTHGASNQPQHF
TRBV14,-,TRBJ1-6,-,TGTGCCAGCAGTTTAGGGGGAGATTCACCCCTCCACTTT,CASSLGGDSPLHF
TRBV6-5,-,TRBJ1-2,TRBD1,TGTGCCAGCAGCTCACAGGGGACGGGCTACACCTTC,CASSSQGTGYTF
TRBV28,-,TRBJ1-2,-,TGTGCCAGCAGTTTCTCAGGGGTCTATGGCTACACCTTC,CASSFSGVYGYTF
TRBV7-3,-,TRBJ2-1,-,TGTGCCAGCAGCTCACGACAGGGACTCAATGAGCAGTTCTTC,CASSSRQGLNEQFF
TRBV4-1,few,TRBJ2-3,TRBD2,TGCGCCAGTCGGCTAGCGGGAGATGAGAGCACAGATACGCAGTATTTT,CASRLAGDESTDTQYF
TRBV19,once,TRBJ1-6,-,TGTGCCAGTAGTACAAGGACAGAGGCAAATTCACCCCTCCACTTT,CASSTRTEANSPLHF
TRBV6-5,-,TRBJ1-2,TRBD1,TGTGCCAGCAGTTACGACAGGGACTCTAACTATGGCTACACCTTC,CASSYDRDSNYGYTF
TRBV6-5,-,TRBJ2-5,-,TGTGCCAGCAAATGGGGGAGAGTGGCAGAGACCCAGTACTTC,CASKWGRVAETQYF
TRBV3-1/TRBV3-2,-,TRBJ2-5,TRBD1,TGTGCCAGCAGATCCGGGACAGGGGGCCGTGAGACCCAGTACTTC,CASRSGTGGRETQYF
TRBV11-2,-,TRBJ1-4,-,TGTGCCAGCAGCCAACTGGGGGGACTCAACGAAAAACTGTTTTTT,CASSQLGGLNEKLFF
TRBV23-1,-,TRBJ2-3,-,TGCGCCAGCAGTCAATCTGTGACAGTTAGCACAGATACGCAGTATTTT,CASSQSVTVSTDTQYF
TRBV18,-,TRBJ2-1,TRBD1,TGTGCCAGCTCACCAGATAGGACAGGGGGCAATGAGCAGTTCTTC,CASSPDRTGGNEQFF